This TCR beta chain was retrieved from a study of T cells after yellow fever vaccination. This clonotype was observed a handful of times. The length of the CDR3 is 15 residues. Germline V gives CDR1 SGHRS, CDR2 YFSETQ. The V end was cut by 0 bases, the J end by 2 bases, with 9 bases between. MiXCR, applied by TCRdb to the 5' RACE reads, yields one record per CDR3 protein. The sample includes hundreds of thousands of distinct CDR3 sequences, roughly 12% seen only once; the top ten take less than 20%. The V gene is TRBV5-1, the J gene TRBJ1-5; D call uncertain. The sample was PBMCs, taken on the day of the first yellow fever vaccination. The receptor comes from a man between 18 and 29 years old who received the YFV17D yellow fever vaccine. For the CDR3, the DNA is TGCGCCAGCAGCTTGGAGGTAGGGCGCAATCAGCCCCAGCATTTT. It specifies CASSLEVGRNQPQHF.